A selection of T cell receptor beta chains follows, all from one sample in a study of cytomegalovirus exposure and HLA in healthy donors. TCRdb's copy holds only in-frame clones and misses some; the assay was immunoSEQ multiplex PCR. Of around 170,000 clones detected, 79% appear once; the ten largest clones hold approximately 0.73%. The sequencing sample was made of PBMCs. The receptors here all came from a woman in her forties in good health and CMV-seronegative. Both conserved end residues are part of each CDR3. Each record gives: clone size, J gene, V gene, D gene, CDR3 DNA, CDR3 protein. The D gene is left open where the match is weak. Not every row has a clone size; where given, it reads once, few, many or a size class.

clone size: NA
J gene: TRBJ2-3
V gene: TRBV2
D gene: TRBD1
CDR3 DNA: TGTGCCAGCACCGACCAGGACAGGGCAGATACGCAGTATTTT
CDR3 protein: CASTDQDRADTQYF

clone size: few
J gene: TRBJ1-5
V gene: TRBV5-6
D gene: TRBD1
CDR3 DNA: TGTGCCAGCAGCAGAACAGGGGGAAACTATCAGCCCCAGCATTTT
CDR3 protein: CASSRTGGNYQPQHF

clone size: NA
J gene: TRBJ2-2
V gene: TRBV5-1
D gene: NA
CDR3 DNA: TGCGCCACCGGACTTACAGCGAACACCGGGGAGCTGTTTTTT
CDR3 protein: CATGLTANTGELFF

clone size: NA
J gene: TRBJ2-1
V gene: TRBV6-6
D gene: TRBD2
CDR3 DNA: TGTGCCAGCAGACCCCAGCGGGGGAGATCAGAGCAGTTCTTC
CDR3 protein: CASRPQRGRSEQFF

clone size: NA
J gene: TRBJ1-5
V gene: TRBV28
D gene: NA
CDR3 DNA: TGTGCCAGCAGTTTATATGGTCAGCGAACACAGCCCCAGCATTTT
CDR3 protein: CASSLYGQRTQPQHF

clone size: NA
J gene: TRBJ2-7
V gene: TRBV27
D gene: NA
CDR3 DNA: TGTGCCAGCAGACAGACAGGTTTCTACGAGCAGTACTTC
CDR3 protein: CASRQTGFYEQYF

clone size: NA
J gene: TRBJ1-4
V gene: TRBV9
D gene: NA
CDR3 DNA: TGTGCCAGCAGCTCCGGGGGGGGACGGACTAATGAAAAACTGTTTTTT
CDR3 protein: CASSSGGGRTNEKLFF

clone size: NA
J gene: TRBJ2-7
V gene: TRBV14
D gene: NA
CDR3 DNA: TGTGCCAGCAGCTCCTTCGCGGAGCAGTACTTC
CDR3 protein: CASSSFAEQYF

clone size: few
J gene: TRBJ1-6
V gene: TRBV6-5
D gene: NA
CDR3 DNA: TGTGCCAGCGGTTATCAGGGGAAGCCCTATAATTCACCCCTCCACTTT
CDR3 protein: CASGYQGKPYNSPLHF

clone size: NA
J gene: TRBJ2-7
V gene: TRBV10-1
D gene: NA
CDR3 DNA: TGCGCCAGCAGTGAGTCTATGTCGAGACTAGTAAACAGTATGGGGTCCTACGAGCAGTACTTC
CDR3 protein: CASSESMSRLVNSMGSYEQYF

clone size: NA
J gene: TRBJ1-3
V gene: TRBV25-1
D gene: NA
CDR3 DNA: TGTGCCAGCAGTCCACCTTTCGGCAGGGCGGACGGAAACACCATATATTTT
CDR3 protein: CASSPPFGRADGNTIYF

clone size: NA
J gene: TRBJ2-3
V gene: TRBV7-2
D gene: TRBD2
CDR3 DNA: TGTGCCAGCAGCCACAGCGGGAGGGTCACAGATACGCAGTATTTT
CDR3 protein: CASSHSGRVTDTQYF

clone size: NA
J gene: TRBJ1-2
V gene: TRBV7-2
D gene: NA
CDR3 DNA: TGTGCCAGCAGCCCTACAGGGTCCAACTATGGCTACACCTTC
CDR3 protein: CASSPTGSNYGYTF

clone size: NA
J gene: TRBJ1-1
V gene: TRBV4-1
D gene: TRBD1
CDR3 DNA: TGCGCCAGCAGCCTAACAGGGGGCACTGAAGCTTTCTTT
CDR3 protein: CASSLTGGTEAFF

clone size: NA
J gene: TRBJ1-1
V gene: TRBV18
D gene: NA
CDR3 DNA: TGTGCCAGCTCACCCAACAGAAACACTGAAGCTTTCTTT
CDR3 protein: CASSPNRNTEAFF

clone size: NA
J gene: TRBJ2-7
V gene: TRBV19
D gene: NA
CDR3 DNA: TGTGCCAGTAGTATAGCGGCGGGGTCCTACGAGCAGTACTTC
CDR3 protein: CASSIAAGSYEQYF

clone size: once
J gene: TRBJ2-7
V gene: TRBV9
D gene: TRBD1
CDR3 DNA: TGTGCCAGCAGCGCTGGGGACAGGTCCTACGAGCAGTACTTC
CDR3 protein: CASSAGDRSYEQYF

clone size: NA
J gene: TRBJ1-1
V gene: TRBV23-1
D gene: NA
CDR3 DNA: TGCGCCAGCAGTCGTACGAGGGACATTCTGTTAACTGAAGCTTTCTTT
CDR3 protein: CASSRTRDILLTEAFF

clone size: NA
J gene: TRBJ2-1
V gene: TRBV10-3
D gene: NA
CDR3 DNA: TGTGCCATCAGTGAGTCGCTAGAAGTGGATGAGCAGTTCTTC
CDR3 protein: CAISESLEVDEQFF

clone size: NA
J gene: TRBJ2-1
V gene: TRBV7-3
D gene: TRBD2
CDR3 DNA: TGTGCCAGCAGCCCCGGACTAGCGGACCTCAATGAGCAGTTCTTC
CDR3 protein: CASSPGLADLNEQFF

clone size: NA
J gene: TRBJ1-6
V gene: TRBV27
D gene: NA
CDR3 DNA: TGTGCCAGCAGTTTCCAAAAACCGGATAATTCACCCCTCCACTTT
CDR3 protein: CASSFQKPDNSPLHF

clone size: once
J gene: TRBJ1-1
V gene: TRBV5-5
D gene: NA
CDR3 DNA: TGTGCCAGCAGCTCGGGGTTGTGGCGCACTGAAGCTTTCTTT
CDR3 protein: CASSSGLWRTEAFF

clone size: many
J gene: TRBJ1-4
V gene: TRBV6-6
D gene: NA
CDR3 DNA: TGTGCCAGCAGTTTCCTTAATGAAAAACTGTTTTTT
CDR3 protein: CASSFLNEKLFF

clone size: NA
J gene: TRBJ2-2
V gene: TRBV2
D gene: TRBD2
CDR3 DNA: TGTGCTAGCAGTGTCCTGACTAGCGGGGCGGGGGAGCTGTTTTTT
CDR3 protein: CASSVLTSGAGELFF

clone size: NA
J gene: TRBJ2-2
V gene: TRBV6-1
D gene: TRBD2
CDR3 DNA: TGTGCCAGCAGTCCTCTCGCCGGGGGGACCGGGGAGCTGTTTTTT
CDR3 protein: CASSPLAGGTGELFF

clone size: NA
J gene: TRBJ1-2
V gene: TRBV5-4
D gene: NA
CDR3 DNA: TGTGCCAGATCGACACCCTATGGCTACACCTTC
CDR3 protein: CARSTPYGYTF

clone size: NA
J gene: TRBJ2-5
V gene: TRBV5-6
D gene: TRBD2
CDR3 DNA: TGTGCCAGCAGCTTGGGGGCTAGCGGGAGAATCGAGACCCAGTACTTC
CDR3 protein: CASSLGASGRIETQYF

clone size: NA
J gene: TRBJ1-2
V gene: TRBV28
D gene: NA
CDR3 DNA: TGTGCCAGCAGTCTACAGGGCCCCTATGGCTACACCTTC
CDR3 protein: CASSLQGPYGYTF

clone size: NA
J gene: TRBJ2-2
V gene: TRBV6-4
D gene: NA
CDR3 DNA: TGTGCCAGCAGTGTCGGGTCTCATCCTTCCTCCGGGGAGCTGTTTTTT
CDR3 protein: CASSVGSHPSSGELFF

clone size: NA
J gene: TRBJ2-1
V gene: TRBV9
D gene: NA
CDR3 DNA: TGTGCCAGCAGCGTAGCGGGGAACGATGAGCAGTTCTTC
CDR3 protein: CASSVAGNDEQFF

clone size: NA
J gene: TRBJ1-5
V gene: TRBV28
D gene: NA
CDR3 DNA: TGTGCCAGCGGGGCGGGGACTCAGCCCCAGCATTTT
CDR3 protein: CASGAGTQPQHF

clone size: once
J gene: TRBJ2-7
V gene: TRBV28
D gene: NA
CDR3 DNA: TGTGCCAGCACCCAGGGGACTATCTACGAGCAGTACTTC
CDR3 protein: CASTQGTIYEQYF

clone size: NA
J gene: TRBJ2-3
V gene: TRBV5-1
D gene: TRBD2
CDR3 DNA: TGCGCCAGCAGCCCGATGACTAGCGGGAGTGCAACAGATACGCAGTATTTT
CDR3 protein: CASSPMTSGSATDTQYF

clone size: NA
J gene: TRBJ2-7
V gene: TRBV25-1
D gene: NA
CDR3 DNA: TGTGCCAGCAGAAAGAGGACTATATTCTACGAGCAGTACTTC
CDR3 protein: CASRKRTIFYEQYF

clone size: NA
J gene: TRBJ2-7
V gene: TRBV28
D gene: TRBD2
CDR3 DNA: TGTGCCAGCAGTCCCGGGACTAGCGTTGCCTACGAGCAGTACTTC
CDR3 protein: CASSPGTSVAYEQYF

clone size: NA
J gene: TRBJ1-4
V gene: TRBV4-3
D gene: TRBD1
CDR3 DNA: TGCGCCAGCAGCCAAGTCCAGGGGGCGCGTAATGAAAAACTGTTTTTT
CDR3 protein: CASSQVQGARNEKLFF

clone size: NA
J gene: TRBJ2-5
V gene: TRBV5-4
D gene: TRBD1
CDR3 DNA: TGTGCCAGCAGCTCGGCGCAGGGGGCGTTTGAGACCCAGTACTTC
CDR3 protein: CASSSAQGAFETQYF

clone size: NA
J gene: TRBJ1-3
V gene: TRBV11-3
D gene: NA
CDR3 DNA: TGTGCCAGCAGCTTAGGGGCCAGCTCTGGAAACACCATATATTTT
CDR3 protein: CASSLGASSGNTIYF

clone size: few
J gene: TRBJ2-2
V gene: TRBV9
D gene: NA
CDR3 DNA: TGTGCCAGCAGCGCTCTTTCAGGGTCAGAAGCCGGGGAGCTGTTTTTT
CDR3 protein: CASSALSGSEAGELFF

clone size: NA
J gene: TRBJ1-2
V gene: TRBV30
D gene: NA
CDR3 DNA: TGTGCCTGGAGTGTAGAACAGGACGCCTATGGCTACACCTTC
CDR3 protein: CAWSVEQDAYGYTF

clone size: NA
J gene: TRBJ1-2
V gene: TRBV7-9
D gene: TRBD1
CDR3 DNA: TGTGCCAGCAGCTCAGGGGGAGGTTGGACAGCCAACTATGGCTACACCTTC
CDR3 protein: CASSSGGGWTANYGYTF

clone size: NA
J gene: TRBJ2-7
V gene: TRBV2
D gene: TRBD1
CDR3 DNA: TGTGCCAGCAGAACTAGGACAGGGTACTCCTACGAGCAGTACTTC
CDR3 protein: CASRTRTGYSYEQYF

clone size: NA
J gene: TRBJ2-1
V gene: TRBV5-1
D gene: TRBD2
CDR3 DNA: TGCGCCAGCAGCAGCCTAGCGGGAGAGAACAATGAGCAGTTCTTC
CDR3 protein: CASSSLAGENNEQFF

clone size: NA
J gene: TRBJ1-5
V gene: TRBV28
D gene: NA
CDR3 DNA: TGTGCCAGCAGTTTATTCCGTGGCAATCAGCCCCAGCATTTT
CDR3 protein: CASSLFRGNQPQHF

clone size: NA
J gene: TRBJ2-5
V gene: TRBV7-9
D gene: NA
CDR3 DNA: TGTGCCAGCAGCCCCCTTCCCGGGGGGCGAGGGAAAGAGACCCAGTACTTC
CDR3 protein: CASSPLPGGRGKETQYF

clone size: NA
J gene: TRBJ2-1
V gene: TRBV7-2
D gene: TRBD2
CDR3 DNA: TGTGCCAGCAGCTTAGAACTAGCGGGAGGCAATGAGCAGTTCTTC
CDR3 protein: CASSLELAGGNEQFF

clone size: few
J gene: TRBJ1-1
V gene: TRBV6-1
D gene: NA
CDR3 DNA: TGTGCCAGCAGGAACAGGGACCCCCGGAACACTGAAGCTTTCTTT
CDR3 protein: CASRNRDPRNTEAFF

clone size: NA
J gene: TRBJ1-5
V gene: TRBV27
D gene: TRBD1
CDR3 DNA: TGTGCCAGCAGTTTAGGGGACAGTTCTAATCAGCCCCAGCATTTT
CDR3 protein: CASSLGDSSNQPQHF